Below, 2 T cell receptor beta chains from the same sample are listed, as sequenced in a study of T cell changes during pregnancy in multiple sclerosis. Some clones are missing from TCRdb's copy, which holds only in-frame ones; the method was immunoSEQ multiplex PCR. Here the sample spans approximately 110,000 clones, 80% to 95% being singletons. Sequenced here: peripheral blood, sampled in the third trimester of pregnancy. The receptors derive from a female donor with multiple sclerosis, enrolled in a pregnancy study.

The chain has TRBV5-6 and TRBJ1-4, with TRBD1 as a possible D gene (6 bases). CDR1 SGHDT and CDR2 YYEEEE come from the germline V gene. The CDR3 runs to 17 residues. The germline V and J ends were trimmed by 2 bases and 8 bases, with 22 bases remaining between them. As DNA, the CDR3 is TGTGCCAGCAGCTTCTCAGGGGCACCGGGCTATGGGGAAAAACTGTTTTTT. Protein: CASSFSGAPGYGEKLFF.

The CDR3 coding sequence is TGCGCCAGCAGCGCTCCGGTGGGGCCCAGGATCTCGGAGACCCAGTACTTC. It codes for CASSAPVGPRISETQYF. The chain joins TRBV5-1 to TRBJ2-5, with D perhaps matching TRBD1 (5 bases). The V gene's germline CDR1 is SGHRS and CDR2 YFSETQ. The CDR3 spans 17 residues. Trimming took 4 bases from V and 5 from J, leaving 24 bases between them.